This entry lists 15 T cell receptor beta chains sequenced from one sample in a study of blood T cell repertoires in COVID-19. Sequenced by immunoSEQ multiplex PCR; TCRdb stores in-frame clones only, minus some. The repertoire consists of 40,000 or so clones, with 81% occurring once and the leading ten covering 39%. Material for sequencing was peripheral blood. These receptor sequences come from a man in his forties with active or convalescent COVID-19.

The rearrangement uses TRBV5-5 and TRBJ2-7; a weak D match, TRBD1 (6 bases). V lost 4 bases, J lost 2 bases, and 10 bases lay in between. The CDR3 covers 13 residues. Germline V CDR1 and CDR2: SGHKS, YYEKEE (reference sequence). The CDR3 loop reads CASSQGFAYEQYF. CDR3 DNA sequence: TGTGCCAGCAGCCAGGGGTTTGCCTACGAGCAGTACTTC.

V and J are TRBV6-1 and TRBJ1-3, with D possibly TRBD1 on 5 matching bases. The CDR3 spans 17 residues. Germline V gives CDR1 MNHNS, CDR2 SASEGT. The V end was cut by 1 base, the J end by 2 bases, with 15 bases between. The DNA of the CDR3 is TGTGCCAGCAGTGAAGTTTTGATGGGGCAAGCTGGAAACACCATATATTTT. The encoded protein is CASSEVLMGQAGNTIYF.

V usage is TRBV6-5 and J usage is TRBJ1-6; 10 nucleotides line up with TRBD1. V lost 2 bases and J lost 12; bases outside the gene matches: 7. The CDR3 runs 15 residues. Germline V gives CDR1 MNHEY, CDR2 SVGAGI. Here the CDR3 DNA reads TGTGCCAGCAGTTACGCGGACAGGGGGTCCCAACCCCTCCACTTT. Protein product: CASSYADRGSQPLHF.

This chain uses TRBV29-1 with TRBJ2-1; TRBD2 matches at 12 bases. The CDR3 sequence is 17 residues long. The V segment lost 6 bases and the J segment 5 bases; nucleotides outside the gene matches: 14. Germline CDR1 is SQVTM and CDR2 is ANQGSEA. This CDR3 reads CSVILAGGPNTHNEQFF. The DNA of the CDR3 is TGCAGCGTGATACTAGCGGGAGGACCTAATACCCACAATGAGCAGTTCTTC.

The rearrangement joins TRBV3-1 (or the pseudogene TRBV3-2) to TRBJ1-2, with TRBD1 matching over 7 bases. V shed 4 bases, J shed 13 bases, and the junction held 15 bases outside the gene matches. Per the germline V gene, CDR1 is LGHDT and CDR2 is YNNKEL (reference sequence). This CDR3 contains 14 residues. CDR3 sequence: CASSLQARQGYLTF. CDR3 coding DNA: TGTGCCAGCAGCCTTCAAGCGCGACAGGGATATCTCACCTTC.

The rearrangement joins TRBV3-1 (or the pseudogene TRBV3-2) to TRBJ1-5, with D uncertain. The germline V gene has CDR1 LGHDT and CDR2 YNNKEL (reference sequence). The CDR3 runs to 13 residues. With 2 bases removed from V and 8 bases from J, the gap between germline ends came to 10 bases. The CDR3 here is CASSQRSVEPQHF. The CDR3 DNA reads TGTGCCAGCAGCCAAAGGAGCGTTGAGCCCCAGCATTTT.

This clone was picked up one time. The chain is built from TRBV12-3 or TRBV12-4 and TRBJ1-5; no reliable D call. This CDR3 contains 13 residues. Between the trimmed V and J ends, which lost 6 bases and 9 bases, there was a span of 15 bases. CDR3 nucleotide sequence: TGTGCCAGCAGGCGAGCAACGGAGGGGCCCCAGCATTTT. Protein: CASRRATEGPQHF.

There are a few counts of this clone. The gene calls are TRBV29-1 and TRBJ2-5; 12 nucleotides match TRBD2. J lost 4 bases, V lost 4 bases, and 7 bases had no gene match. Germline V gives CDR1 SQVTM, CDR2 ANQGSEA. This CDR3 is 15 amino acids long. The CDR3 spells CSVALAGGPGETQYF. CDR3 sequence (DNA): TGCAGCGTTGCTCTAGCGGGGGGGCCGGGAGAGACCCAGTACTTC.

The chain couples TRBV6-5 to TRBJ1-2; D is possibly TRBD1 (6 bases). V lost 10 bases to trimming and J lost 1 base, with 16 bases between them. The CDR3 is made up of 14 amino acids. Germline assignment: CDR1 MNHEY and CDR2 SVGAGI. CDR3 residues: CAIRDTGINYGYTF. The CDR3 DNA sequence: TGTGCCATCCGAGACACAGGGATTAACTATGGCTACACCTTC.

CDR3 sequence reads: CASSWGQANYGYTF. CDR3 coding DNA: TGTGCCAGCAGTTGGGGACAGGCGAACTATGGCTACACCTTC. The chain couples TRBV25-1 to TRBJ1-2; TRBD1 agrees at 8 bases. Germline CDR1 reads MGHDK; CDR2 reads SYGVNS. The CDR3 runs to 14 residues. V shed 5 bases and J 2 bases; nucleotides not matched to a gene: 4.

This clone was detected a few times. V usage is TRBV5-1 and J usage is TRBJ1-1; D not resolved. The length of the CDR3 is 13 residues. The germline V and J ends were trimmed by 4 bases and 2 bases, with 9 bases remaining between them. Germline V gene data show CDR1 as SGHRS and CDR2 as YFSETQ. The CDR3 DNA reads TGCGCCAGCAGCGATGCGACAAACACTGAAGCTTTCTTT. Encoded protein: CASSDATNTEAFF.

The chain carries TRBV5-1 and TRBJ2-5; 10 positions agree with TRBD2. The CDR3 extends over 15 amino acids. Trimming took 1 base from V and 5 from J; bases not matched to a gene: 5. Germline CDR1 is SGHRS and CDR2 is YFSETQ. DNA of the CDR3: TGCGCCAGCAGCTTGACTAGCGGGATGATGGAGACCCAGTACTTC. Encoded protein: CASSLTSGMMETQYF.

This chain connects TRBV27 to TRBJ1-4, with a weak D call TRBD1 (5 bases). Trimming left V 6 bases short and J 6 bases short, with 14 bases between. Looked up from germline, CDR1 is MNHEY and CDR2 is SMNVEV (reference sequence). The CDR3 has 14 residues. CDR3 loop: CASRPDSPDEKLFF. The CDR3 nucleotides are TGTGCCAGCAGACCCGACAGTCCCGATGAAAAACTGTTTTTT.

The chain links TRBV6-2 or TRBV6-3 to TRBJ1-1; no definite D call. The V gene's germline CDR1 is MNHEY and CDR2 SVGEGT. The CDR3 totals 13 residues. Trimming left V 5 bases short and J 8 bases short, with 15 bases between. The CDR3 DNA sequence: TGTGCCAGCAGTGGCCCCGGCCAGAGGGAAGCTTTCTTT. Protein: CASSGPGQREAFF.

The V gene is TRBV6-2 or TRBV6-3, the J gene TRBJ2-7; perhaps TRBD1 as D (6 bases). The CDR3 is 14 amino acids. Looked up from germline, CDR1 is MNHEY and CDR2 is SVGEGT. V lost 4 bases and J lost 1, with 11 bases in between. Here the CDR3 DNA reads TGTGCCAGCAGTTGGGTAGGGGGATCCTACGAGCAGTACTTC. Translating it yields CASSWVGGSYEQYF.